This TCR beta chain is drawn from a study of blood T cell repertoires in COVID-19. Profiling relied on immunoSEQ multiplex PCR, and the TCRdb table lists in-frame clones only, not all of them. The table lists about 85,000 clones, nearly 90% of them singletons. This CDR3 comprises 18 residues. Germline V gives CDR1 LNHDA, CDR2 SQIVND (reference sequence). V shed 3 bases and J 6 bases; nucleotides not matched to a gene: 13. The TCR was taken from an elderly woman with active or convalescent COVID-19. The material sequenced was peripheral blood. The chain couples TRBV19 to TRBJ1-5; 11 bases match TRBD1. As DNA, the CDR3 is TGTGCCAGTAGTATCAGGACAGGGGGCCTGCAAGGAAGTCAGCCCCAGCATTTT. Its protein product is CASSIRTGGLQGSQPQHF.